Below are 20 T cell receptor beta chains sequenced from a single sample in a study of breast tumors, draining lymph nodes, adjacent tissues. Breast cancer patients provided tissue from their axillary draining lymph nodes. TCRdb re-called the multiplex PCR reads through MiXCR, storing one row per CDR3 protein. The data contain about 170,000 distinct CDR3 sequences, roughly 35% of them singletons. Sequenced: axillary lymph node tissue. These receptor sequences come from a female donor with breast cancer. Some clones in this sample may be carry-over from other donors' samples.

Points on this clonotype: Since a much larger clone is just one base distant, this may be a read error. The CDR3 sequence: CASSQPGLPGTQYF. The DNA for the CDR3 is TGTGCCAGCAGCCAACCGGGACTTCCGGGGACCCAGTACTTC. The chain links TRBV3-1 to TRBJ2-5, with D tentatively TRBD2 (6 bases). V shed 2 bases and J shed 7 bases, with 14 bases lying between them. CDR3 length equals 14 residues. Germline V gives CDR1 LGHDT, CDR2 YNNKEL (reference sequence).

This clonotype was seen at least ten times. This chain connects TRBV28 to TRBJ2-5; 9 bases line up with TRBD1. J was trimmed by 5 bases and V by 6 bases; bases with no gene match: 10. This CDR3 has 15 amino acids. Per germline, CDR1 MDHEN and CDR2 SYDVKM. The CDR3 bases are TGTGCCAGCAGACCCTGGGACAGGGTCGGGGAGACCCAGTACTTC. Its protein is CASRPWDRVGETQYF.

This clonotype was seen more than once but under ten times. This may arise from a read error, as a much more abundant clone is one base away. This chain connects TRBV20-1 to TRBJ2-1; D is unresolved. CDR1 and CDR2 (germline): DFQATT, SNEGSKA (reference sequence). The CDR3 has 11 residues. DNA of the CDR3: TGCAGTGCCCCGGCAGTCAATGAGCAGTCCTTC. It translates to CSAPAVNEQSF.

About this clonotype: A much more abundant neighbour one base away suggests this may be a read error. The chain has TRBV28 and TRBJ1-4; TRBD1 matches at 7 bases. The V segment lost 5 bases and the J segment 8 bases; nucleotides outside the gene matches: 11. This CDR3 spans 15 amino acids. In germline, CDR1 is MDHEN, CDR2 SYDVKM. CDR3 sequence (DNA): TGTGCCAGCAGTGCCCAGACAGGGAGGAGAGAAAAACTGTTTTTT. Protein product: CASSAQTGRREKLFF.

This clonotype came up a few times. This sequence joins TRBV28 and TRBJ1-2; TRBD1 is a possible D gene (6 bases). Trimming took 7 bases from V and 4 from J, leaving 19 bases between them. The CDR3 has 15 residues. CDR1 MDHEN and CDR2 SYDVKM come from the germline V gene. The CDR3 DNA is TGTGCCAGCACCGAGAACGATGGGGGCGCCTATGGCTACACCTTC. Translated, it gives CASTENDGGAYGYTF.

Only a few counts were recorded for this clonotype. A read error may be the cause here, since a much bigger clone is one base away. V gene TRBV7-8 combines with J gene TRBJ1-2, with 9 bases identical to TRBD1. This CDR3 has 19 amino acids. CDR1 is SGHVS, CDR2 FQNEAQ, per germline. The junction had 19 bases not matched to a gene; V was cut back by 5 bases and J by 3 bases. Written as DNA, the CDR3 is TGTGCCAGCAGCCCCCTACCGGGACAGGGCTCAGAAGCTCACTATGGCTACACCTTC. Its protein product is CASSPLPGQGSEAHYGYTF.

Only a few counts were recorded for this clonotype. The rearrangement uses TRBV3-2 and TRBJ2-5; the table calls TRBD2, which could not be checked here. TRBV3-2 is a recognized pseudogene. This CDR3 region has 17 residues. This CDR3 reads CATPTISSGRPGETQYF. CDR3 nucleotide sequence: TGTGCCACCCCGACTATCTCTAGCGGGAGACCCGGGGAGACCCAGTACTTC.

CDR3 region: CASSSGTGRETQYF. The CDR3 region has the DNA TGCGCCAGCAGCTCGGGGACAGGGCGAGAGACCCAGTACTTC. The chain has TRBV5-1 and TRBJ2-5; TRBD1 agrees at 9 bases. Germline CDR1 reads SGHRS; CDR2 reads YFSETQ. Trimming cost V 3 bases and J 4 bases; bases outside gene matches: 4. The CDR3 consists of 14 residues.

The V and J genes are TRBV6-1 and TRBJ2-7, with TRBD1 as a possible D gene (5 bases). The CDR3 sequence is 16 residues long. V shed 6 bases and J shed 8 bases, with 26 bases lying between them. Germline CDR1 and CDR2: MNHNS and SASEGT. As DNA, the CDR3 is TGTGCCAGCAGCGAATTAACGCAGGGCCCTCCTGGGAAGCAGTACTTC. Its translation: CASSELTQGPPGKQYF.

This clonotype has more than one count but fewer than ten. The rearrangement uses TRBV7-3 and TRBJ2-5; TRBD2 aligns across 7 bases. V dropped 0 bases and J dropped 5; count of bases not matched to a gene: 6. This CDR3 is built from 15 residues. Germline values: CDR1 SGHTA, CDR2 FQGTGA. CDR3 nucleotide sequence: TGTGCCAGCAGCTTAACTGGTGGGCGGGAGGAGACCCAGTACTTC. It specifies CASSLTGGREETQYF.

The chain links TRBV5-1 to TRBJ2-6; TRBD2 aligns across 8 bases. The CDR3 has 15 residues. The germline V gene encodes CDR1 SGHRS and CDR2 YFSETQ. Trimming took 0 bases from V and 9 from J; bases not matched to a gene: 5. This chain's CDR3 is CASSLGTSRNNVLTF. The CDR3 coding sequence is TGCGCCAGCAGCTTGGGGACTAGCCGGAACAACGTCCTGACTTTC.

This clonotype was seen many times. This sequence joins TRBV5-8 and TRBJ2-7; the match to TRBD2 covers 8 bases. Germline V gene sequence: CDR1 SGHTS, CDR2 YDEGEE. CDR3 length: 14 amino acids. Trimming cost V 2 bases and J 5 bases; bases outside gene matches: 6. The CDR3 DNA sequence: TGTGCCAGCAGCTTAGCGGGGGCTACCCACGAGCAGTACTTC. Its translation: CASSLAGATHEQYF.

The chain uses TRBV13 and TRBJ2-6; no reliable D call. V was shortened by 0 bases and J by 12 bases, with 12 bases between the two germline ends. In germline, CDR1 is PRHDT, CDR2 FYEKMQ (reference sequence). CDR3 size: 14 residues. CDR3 in DNA: TGTGCCAGCAGCTTAGGCTCGACGGCTAGCGTCCTGACTTTC. Amino acid sequence: CASSLGSTASVLTF.

There are many counts of this clonotype. The V call is TRBV5-1, the J call TRBJ2-2; the D is unclear. Trimming pared 2 bases from V and 2 bases from J, leaving 10 bases between. CDR1 and CDR2 from the germline V gene are SGHRS and YFSETQ. There are 15 residues in the CDR3. This chain's CDR3 is CASSFGRINTGELFF. The CDR3 nucleotides are TGCGCCAGCAGCTTCGGACGGATAAACACCGGGGAGCTGTTTTTT.

The sample holds a few counts of this clonotype. The chain joins TRBV7-9 to TRBJ1-1; D gene uncertain. The CDR3 consists of 11 residues. V was cut by 3 bases and J by 3 bases, with 2 bases left in between. Looked up from germline, CDR1 is SEHNR and CDR2 is FQNEAQ (reference sequence). The CDR3 DNA follows: TGTGCCAGCAGCTTGTACACTGAAGCTTTCTTT. Translating it yields CASSLYTEAFF.

CDR3 residues: CSVETGGQGYTF. The CDR3 region has the DNA TGCAGCGTTGAAACAGGGGGCCAAGGCTACACCTTC. The rearrangement uses TRBV29-1 and TRBJ1-2; 9 bases match TRBD1. The V gene end was trimmed by 2 bases and the J gene end by 8 bases; junction bases not matched to a gene: 3. The CDR3 covers 12 residues. In germline, CDR1 is SQVTM, CDR2 ANQGSEA. Supplemented by reference TRBV29-1 and TRBJ1-2, the full variable domain reads SAVISQKPSRDICQRGTSLTIQCQVDSQVTMMFWYRQQPGQSLTLIATANQGSEATYESGFVIDKFPISRPNLTFSTLTVSNMSPEDSSIYLCSVETGGQGYTFGSGTRLTVV.

The CDR3: CSVEFGLSTNEKLFF. The CDR3 coding sequence is TGCAGCGTTGAATTCGGGTTGTCAACTAATGAAAAACTGTTTTTT. The chain has TRBV29-1 and TRBJ1-4; no firm D call. The CDR3 is 15 residues long. Looked up from germline, CDR1 is SQVTM and CDR2 is ANQGSEA. Trimming stripped 2 bases from V and 0 bases from J, with 10 bases between.

This clonotype was picked up many times. J is TRBJ2-5 and V is TRBV7-8, with unresolved D. There are 13 residues in the CDR3. Trimming removed 4 bases from V and 8 bases from J, with 14 bases in between. From germline, CDR1 is SGHVS and CDR2 FQNEAQ. The CDR3 protein is CASSSHMPYTQYF. The CDR3 nucleotides are TGTGCCAGCAGCTCGCATATGCCGTATACCCAGTACTTC.

In its sample, this clonotype was seen many times. The chain combines TRBV5-4 with TRBJ2-1; D not certain. The germline V gene has CDR1 SGHNT and CDR2 YYREEE (reference sequence). This CDR3 is built from 11 residues. V gave up 2 bases and J gave up 7 bases, with 4 bases separating them. CDR3 nucleotide sequence: TGTGCCAGCAGCTTTGTTAATGAGCAGTTCTTC. This codes for CASSFVNEQFF.

This clonotype has at least ten counts. The chain combines TRBV2 with TRBJ1-4; 11 nucleotides align to TRBD1. The CDR3 has 15 amino acids. Germline V gene data show CDR1 as SNHLY and CDR2 as FYNNEI. The ends lost 7 bases at V and 6 bases at J; junction bases unmatched: 7. This chain's CDR3 is CASNQDRGRYEKLFF. The CDR3 DNA follows: TGTGCCAGCAACCAGGACAGGGGGCGTTATGAAAAACTGTTTTTT.